The source of this T cell receptor beta chain is a study of identifying expanded T cells in peripheral blood. About this clone: Its target is unknown.

Study findings and constraints: Differentially abundant clones: roughly 1.3 between replicates, 16.4 at around 14 days, more than 18 at four. Variance in clone template counts between two-week samples significantly increased with total template count across all healthy donors.

With 1 base clipped from V and 6 bases from J, the junction kept 0 bases outside the gene matches. Germline CDR1 KGHSH, CDR2 LQKENI. This CDR3 comprises 14 residues. Here immunoSEQ multiplex PCR was the method, and the copy in TCRdb shows in-frame clones only, minus some. The sample shows 50,000 or so clones, roughly nine tenths of them seen only once. Healthy donors had no documented immune events, such as infections, while sampled. Sequenced sample: blood. The receptor was derived from a person aged 18 to 70 in good health. The chain is built from TRBV18 and TRBJ2-1; 10 bases align to TRBD2. For the CDR3, the DNA is TGTGCCAGCTCACCACAGCGGGAGGGCAATGAGCAGTTCTTC. As protein: CASSPQREGNEQFF. Full variable domain (missing parts from reference TRBV18 and TRBJ2-1): NAGVMQNPRHLVRRRGQEARLRCSPMKGHSHVYWYRQLPEEGLKFMVYLQKENIIDESGMPKERFSAEFPKEGPSILRIQQVVRGDSAAYFCASSPQREGNEQFFGPGTRLTVL.